A single sample is the source of the 10 T cell receptor beta chains below, sequenced in a study of blood T cells in healthy people across ages. Then a second PCR, running roughly 7 to 11 cycles, was carried out with a sample-barcoded 5' primer and a J-beta primer mix. TCRdb re-derived calls from the 5' RACE reads in MiXCR, one entry per CDR3 protein. This table has some 1.4 million distinct CDR3 sequences, 35% to 45% appearing once. The sample taken for sequencing was blood. The source of these receptors is a woman younger than 30 in good health.

This chain joins TRBV15 and TRBJ1-6; 7 bases line up with TRBD1. Germline loops: CDR1 LNHNV, CDR2 YYDKDF (reference sequence). J was trimmed by 7 bases and V by 4 bases; bases with no gene match: 10. There are 16 residues in the CDR3. CDR3 region: CATSIRSGTVNSPLHF. DNA for the CDR3: TGTGCCACCAGCATAAGGTCCGGGACAGTCAATTCACCCCTCCACTTT.

This clonotype has just a few counts. V is TRBV9 and J is TRBJ2-1, with a weak D call TRBD1 (6 bases). The CDR3 is 15 amino acids. Germline V lookup: CDR1 SGDLS, CDR2 YYNGEE. Trimming removed 1 base from V and 7 bases from J, with 15 bases in between. DNA of the CDR3: TGTGCCAGCAGCGTACGTGGGGGCCTAAGAAATGAGCAGTTCTTC. Protein: CASSVRGGLRNEQFF. The variable domain in full, with the rest retrieved from reference TRBV9 and TRBJ2-1, is DSGVTQTPKHLITATGQRVTLRCSPRSGDLSVYWYQQSLDQGLQFLIQYYNGEERAKGNILERFSAQQFPDLHSELNLSSLELGDSALYFCASSVRGGLRNEQFFGPGTRLTVL.

The genes are TRBV7-2 and TRBJ1-2; 9 positions match TRBD1. The V segment lost 1 base and the J segment 6 bases; nucleotides outside the gene matches: 6. CDR1 and CDR2 from the germline V gene are SGHTA and FQGNSA. This CDR3 comprises 15 residues. Here the CDR3 reads CASSLEQTGGHGYTF. CDR3 coding DNA: TGTGCCAGCAGCTTAGAGCAGACAGGGGGTCATGGCTACACCTTC.

The rearrangement joins TRBV29-1 to TRBJ1-4; maybe TRBD1 (5 bases). CDR1 is SQVTM, CDR2 ANQGSEA, per germline. There are 13 residues in the CDR3. Trimming removed 4 bases from V and 8 bases from J, with 14 bases in between. CDR3 sequence reads: CSVGRAGREKLFF. CDR3 DNA: TGCAGCGTTGGTCGGGCAGGGAGGGAAAAACTGTTTTTT.

The V gene is TRBV6-1, the J gene TRBJ2-1; TRBD2 is a possible D gene (5 bases). CDR3 length: 16 amino acids. The germline V and J ends were trimmed by 4 bases and 9 bases, with 22 bases remaining between them. The germline CDR1 and CDR2 sequences are MNHNS and SASEGT. CDR3 protein: CASSVIAFGEQFEQFF. CDR3 in DNA: TGTGCCAGCAGTGTAATAGCGTTCGGGGAACAATTTGAGCAGTTCTTC.

The rearrangement uses TRBV3-1 and TRBJ2-2, with D possibly being TRBD1 (5 bases). Trimming cost V 3 bases and J 4 bases, with 6 bases left between them. CDR1 and CDR2 (germline): LGHDT, YNNKEL (reference sequence). The CDR3 loop spans 13 amino acids. The CDR3 spells CASSQTVTGELFF. CDR3 nucleotides: TGTGCCAGCAGCCAGACAGTCACCGGGGAGCTGTTTTTT.

V usage is TRBV6-2 or TRBV6-3 and J usage is TRBJ2-2, with TRBD1 identical over 7 bases. This CDR3 contains 15 residues. Germline trimming cut 10 bases from V and 4 bases from J; bases unmatched to any gene: 12. CDR1 and CDR2 (germline): MNHEY, SVGEGT. The CDR3 DNA follows: TGTGCCACCGTTACAGGGGTGGATCGCACCGGGGAGCTGTTTTTT. It codes for CATVTGVDRTGELFF.

In nucleotides, the CDR3 is TGCGCCAGCAGCGTGGAACGGACCCACGAGCAGTACTTC. It is translated as CASSVERTHEQYF. This sequence joins TRBV5-1 and TRBJ2-5; the D is unclear. The J call may be faulty, since TRBJ2-7 better matches the DNA end. CDR1 is SGHRS and CDR2 is YFSETQ in the germline V gene. The CDR3 length is 13 residues.

This chain links TRBV5-1 with TRBJ1-5, with 7 bases aligning to TRBD1. V lost 0 bases and J lost 4; bases outside the gene matches: 4. The CDR3 is 15 amino acids. The germline V gene encodes CDR1 SGHRS and CDR2 YFSETQ. CDR3 sequence: CASSLEGQQNQPQHF. DNA for the CDR3: TGCGCCAGCAGCTTGGAGGGACAGCAGAATCAGCCCCAGCATTTT.

The chain employs TRBV30 and TRBJ1-2; unclear D gene. CDR1 GTSNPN and CDR2 SVGIG come from the germline V gene (reference sequence). The CDR3 sequence is 11 residues long. V was clipped by 0 bases and J by 4 bases, with 3 bases between them. In nucleotides, the CDR3 is TGTGCCTGGAGTGTAGCCTATGGCTACACCTTC. Translated: CAWSVAYGYTF.